Listed below are T cell receptor beta chains from one sample, sequenced in a study of control samples from healthy donors and cancer patients. Generated by immunoSEQ multiplex PCR, the TCRdb table keeps only in-frame clones and is missing some. The sample carries about 130,000 clones, about 93% recorded once. Sequenced material: blood. These receptors all come from a man aged 18 to 29 in good health. CDR3s include the opening cysteine and the closing phenylalanine or tryptophan. A D gene is named only where the DNA matches it firmly. Clone size is shown for a subset of rows, as once, few, many or a class of expanded clone.

v_gene	j_gene	d_gene	abundance	CDR3nt	CDR3aa
TRBV4-3	TRBJ2-2	TRBD2	.	TGCGCCAGCAGCCAAGGACTAGCGGGAGGCCGCACCGGGGAGCTGTTTTTT	CASSQGLAGGRTGELFF
TRBV7-9	TRBJ1-2	TRBD1	.	TGTGCCAGCAGGTTACAGGGGAACTATGGCTACACCTTC	CASRLQGNYGYTF
TRBV29-1	TRBJ1-6	.	.	TGCAGCGTTGAAATGACGACTACACCCTCCTATAATTCACCCCTCCACTTT	CSVEMTTTPSYNSPLHF
TRBV12-3/TRBV12-4	TRBJ2-3	.	.	TGTGCCAGCAGATGGGGACCCTTGGATACGCAGTATTTT	CASRWGPLDTQYF
TRBV4-3	TRBJ2-3	TRBD1	.	TGCGCCAGCAGCCAGAAGGGGGCCCAAGATACGCAGTATTTT	CASSQKGAQDTQYF
TRBV24-1	TRBJ2-5	.	.	TGTGCCACCAGCAACCGGAAACACTTAACCCAAGAGACCCAGTACTTC	CATSNRKHLTQETQYF
TRBV7-2	TRBJ2-2	.	once	TGTGCCAGCAGCTTCACGGTCACCGGGGAGCTGTTTTTT	CASSFTVTGELFF
TRBV19	TRBJ1-4	.	.	TGTGCCAGTAGTCTAGGGGAAAAACTGTTTTTT	CASSLGEKLFF
TRBV2	TRBJ1-1	.	.	TGTGCCAGCAGTGAAACCTCGTGGTCAATGAACACTGAAGCTTTCTTT	CASSETSWSMNTEAFF
TRBV27	TRBJ2-7	.	.	TGTGCCAGCAGTTTGATGGCAACCTCCTACGAGCAGTACTTC	CASSLMATSYEQYF
TRBV7-2	TRBJ1-1	.	.	TGTGCCAGCAGCTTCACAAACACTGAAGCTTTCTTT	CASSFTNTEAFF
TRBV7-2	TRBJ1-6	TRBD1	once	TGTGCCAGCAGCCCCCTGACAGGGGGCTCTTATAATTCACCCCTCCACTTT	CASSPLTGGSYNSPLHF
TRBV24-1	TRBJ2-3	.	once	TGTGCCACCAGTGGTGGTAACGGAGAGAGTTCTAGCACAGATACGCAGTATTTT	CATSGGNGESSSTDTQYF
TRBV7-9	TRBJ2-3	TRBD2	once	TGTGCCAGCAGCTTAAGGGGCCCCCGAGCGGGGGCCACAGATACGCAGTATTTT	CASSLRGPRAGATDTQYF
TRBV7-8	TRBJ2-7	.	.	TGTGCCAGCAGCTTACCGGGTCCCAACGAGCAGTACTTC	CASSLPGPNEQYF
TRBV30	TRBJ1-3	.	.	TGTGCCTGGAGAAGTCCGCTCCAAGCTGGAAACACCATATATTTT	CAWRSPLQAGNTIYF
TRBV28	TRBJ1-6	TRBD1	.	TGTGCCAGCAGTACAGGGGAGGGATTTAATTCACCCCTCCACTTT	CASSTGEGFNSPLHF
TRBV27	TRBJ1-6	.	.	TGTGCCAGCTCCTATCGGGGGGGATATAATTCACCCCTCCACTTT	CASSYRGGYNSPLHF
TRBV5-1	TRBJ1-1	TRBD1	.	TGCGCCAGCAGCTGGCAGGGGGACACTGAAGCTTTCTTT	CASSWQGDTEAFF
TRBV10-3	TRBJ2-7	.	.	TGTGCCATCAGTGACTTAGGAAAAAACTACGAGCAGTACTTC	CAISDLGKNYEQYF
TRBV2	TRBJ2-3	TRBD2	.	TGTGCCAGCAGAGTATCCGGGACTAGCGGCACAGATACGCAGTATTTT	CASRVSGTSGTDTQYF
TRBV4-1	TRBJ1-5	TRBD1	few	TGCGCCAGCAGCCAAGCTGACCGAACAGGGGTATATCAGCCCCAGCATTTT	CASSQADRTGVYQPQHF
TRBV19	TRBJ2-5	TRBD1	.	TGTGCCAGTAGTATAAGGACAGGGGGCGCAGGTGGGCAAGAGACCCAGTACTTC	CASSIRTGGAGGQETQYF
TRBV27	TRBJ1-2	TRBD1	.	TGTGCCAGCAGTTTAGGGACAGGGGGCAATGGCTACACCTTC	CASSLGTGGNGYTF
TRBV6-5	TRBJ2-4	.	.	TGTGCCAGCAGTTACTTGGCCACTGGAGCCAAAAACATTCAGTACTTC	CASSYLATGAKNIQYF
TRBV15	TRBJ2-7	.	.	TGTGCCACCAGCAGCCCAGGAGATACCTACGAGCAGTACTTC	CATSSPGDTYEQYF
TRBV7-9	TRBJ2-6	.	.	TGTGCCAGCAGCTTACAGGGGAACGGGGCCAACGTCCTGACTTTC	CASSLQGNGANVLTF
TRBV28	TRBJ2-3	.	.	TGTGCCAGCAGTGACCACCGACGCCCCGCAGATACGCAGTATTTT	CASSDHRRPADTQYF
TRBV3-1/TRBV3-2	TRBJ1-6	.	.	TGTGCCAGCAGCCAAGTGACAGGCCACTATAATTCACCCCTCCACTTT	CASSQVTGHYNSPLHF
TRBV19	TRBJ1-2	TRBD1	.	TGTGCCAGTAGTGCTACCGGGACAGGGAGGTATGGCTACACCTTC	CASSATGTGRYGYTF
TRBV5-4	TRBJ1-1	.	.	TGTGCCAGCAGCTTAAGGGCGGGGATGAACACTGAAGCTTTCTTT	CASSLRAGMNTEAFF
TRBV28	TRBJ2-2	TRBD2	once	TGTGCCAGCAGTTTTTCTAGCGGGGGAACCGGGGAGCTGTTTTTT	CASSFSSGGTGELFF
TRBV11-2	TRBJ2-2	TRBD2	.	TGTGCCAGCAGCCATCCAGCGGGACCGAACACCGGGGAGCTGTTTTTT	CASSHPAGPNTGELFF
TRBV19	TRBJ2-7	TRBD2	.	TGTGCCAGTGCGTCGGGAGCGGGGGCCTCCTACGAGCAGTACTTC	CASASGAGASYEQYF
TRBV5-1	TRBJ2-1	.	once	TGCGCCAGCAGCTTGGGGCAGGGATTATGGAATGAGCAGTTCTTC	CASSLGQGLWNEQFF
TRBV2	TRBJ1-5	TRBD1	once	TGTGCCAGCAGTAAATACCGACAGGGCGGAATAGGCAATCAGCCCCAGCATTTT	CASSKYRQGGIGNQPQHF
TRBV20-1	TRBJ1-1	.	.	TGCAGTGCTAGAGTTGAGGGTGAAGCTTTCTTT	CSARVEGEAFF
TRBV5-5	TRBJ2-1	.	.	TGTGCCAGCAGGAGCCCTCCCCGCGATGAGCAGTTCTTC	CASRSPPRDEQFF
TRBV18	TRBJ2-1	TRBD2	.	TGTGCCAGCTCACCACCCGATGGTTGGACTAGCGGGAGGAATGAGCAGTTCTTC	CASSPPDGWTSGRNEQFF
TRBV19	TRBJ1-2	.	.	TGTGCCAGCAGTATAGATGGATCCTATGGCTACACCTTC	CASSIDGSYGYTF
TRBV6-4	TRBJ2-3	.	.	TGTGCCAGCAGTGACGGTACCACAGATACGCAGTATTTT	CASSDGTTDTQYF
TRBV4-3	TRBJ2-1	.	.	TGCGCCAGCAGCCAAGATCGGGCCGGGATTGGGTCCTACAATGAGCAGTTCTTC	CASSQDRAGIGSYNEQFF
TRBV18	TRBJ2-1	.	.	TGTGCCAGCTCACCCGGACAGGGAGGGGGCAATGAGCAGTTCTTC	CASSPGQGGGNEQFF
TRBV3-1/TRBV3-2	TRBJ2-3	TRBD2	.	TGTGCCAGCAGCACACTAGCGCCCGGTGGAGATACGCAGTATTTT	CASSTLAPGGDTQYF
TRBV19	TRBJ2-3	.	.	TGTGCCAGTAGTATCGCTGACCCATTCCCTCACACAGATACGCAGTATTTT	CASSIADPFPHTDTQYF
TRBV13	TRBJ1-2	.	.	TGTGCCAGCAGCTTAATGGTTGGTTATGGCTACACCTTC	CASSLMVGYGYTF
TRBV11-2	TRBJ2-3	.	.	TGTGCCAGCAGCTTAGTGCGTGTGGATACGCAGTATTTT	CASSLVRVDTQYF
TRBV30	TRBJ1-1	.	.	TGTGCCTGGAAAGGGGGAGGCACTGAAGCTTTCTTT	CAWKGGGTEAFF
TRBV6-5	TRBJ2-1	TRBD2	.	TGTGCCAGCACCTCACTAGCGGGTTCCTACAATGAGCAGTTCTTC	CASTSLAGSYNEQFF